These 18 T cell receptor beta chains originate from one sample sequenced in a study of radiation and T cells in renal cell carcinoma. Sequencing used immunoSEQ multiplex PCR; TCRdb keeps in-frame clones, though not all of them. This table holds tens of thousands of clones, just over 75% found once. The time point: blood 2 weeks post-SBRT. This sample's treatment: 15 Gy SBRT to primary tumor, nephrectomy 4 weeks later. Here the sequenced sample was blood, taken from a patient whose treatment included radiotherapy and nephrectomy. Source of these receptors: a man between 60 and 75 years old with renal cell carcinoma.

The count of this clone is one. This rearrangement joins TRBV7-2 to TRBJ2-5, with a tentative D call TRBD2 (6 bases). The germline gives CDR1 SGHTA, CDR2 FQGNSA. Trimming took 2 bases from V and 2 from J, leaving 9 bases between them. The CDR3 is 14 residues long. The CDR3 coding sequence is TGTGCCAGCAGCTTACCCGGGAGACAAGAGACCCAGTACTTC. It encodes CASSLPGRQETQYF.

CDR3 region: CASSRLGDPQETQYF. The DNA for the CDR3 is TGCGCCAGCAGCCGTCTGGGTGACCCACAAGAGACCCAGTACTTC. The rearrangement uses TRBV5-1 and TRBJ2-5; D remains ambiguous. With 4 bases removed from V and 2 bases from J, the gap between germline ends came to 15 bases. Germline-derived CDR1 and CDR2 are SGHRS and YFSETQ. CDR3 length equals 15 residues.

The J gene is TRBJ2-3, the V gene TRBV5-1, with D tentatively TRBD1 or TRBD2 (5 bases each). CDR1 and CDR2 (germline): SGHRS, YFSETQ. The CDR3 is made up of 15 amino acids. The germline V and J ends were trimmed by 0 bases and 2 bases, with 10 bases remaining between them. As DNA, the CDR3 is TGCGCCAGCAGCTTGGAGTGGGGGACCACAGATACGCAGTATTTT. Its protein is CASSLEWGTTDTQYF.

The CDR3 bases are TGTGCCGGGAAAGGGGAATCGGGAAACACCATATATTTT. Its translation is CAGKGESGNTIYF. The chain is built from TRBV6-1 and TRBJ1-3; the D gene is possibly TRBD1 (5 bases). Trimming pared 11 bases from V and 4 bases from J, leaving 15 bases between. Germline CDR1 is MNHNS and CDR2 is SASEGT. The CDR3 covers 13 residues.

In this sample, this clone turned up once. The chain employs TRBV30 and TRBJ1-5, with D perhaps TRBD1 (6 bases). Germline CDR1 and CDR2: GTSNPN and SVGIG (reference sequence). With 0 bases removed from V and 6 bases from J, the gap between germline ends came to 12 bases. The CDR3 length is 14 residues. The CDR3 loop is CAWSVRRGGQPQHF. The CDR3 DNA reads TGTGCCTGGAGTGTCCGCAGGGGAGGTCAGCCCCAGCATTTT.

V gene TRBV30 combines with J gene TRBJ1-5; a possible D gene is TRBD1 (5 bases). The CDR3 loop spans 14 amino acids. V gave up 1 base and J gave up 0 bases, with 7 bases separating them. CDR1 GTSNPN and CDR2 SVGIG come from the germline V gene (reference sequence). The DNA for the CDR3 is TGTGCCTGGAGTGCAGGGATTAGCAATCAGCCCCAGCATTTT. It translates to CAWSAGISNQPQHF.

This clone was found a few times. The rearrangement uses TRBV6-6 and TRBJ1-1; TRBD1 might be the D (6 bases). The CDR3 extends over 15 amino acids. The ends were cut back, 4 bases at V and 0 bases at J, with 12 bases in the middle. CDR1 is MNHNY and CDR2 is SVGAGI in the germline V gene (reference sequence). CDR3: CASSSQGVMNTEAFF. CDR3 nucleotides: TGTGCCAGCAGTTCACAGGGAGTTATGAACACTGAAGCTTTCTTT.

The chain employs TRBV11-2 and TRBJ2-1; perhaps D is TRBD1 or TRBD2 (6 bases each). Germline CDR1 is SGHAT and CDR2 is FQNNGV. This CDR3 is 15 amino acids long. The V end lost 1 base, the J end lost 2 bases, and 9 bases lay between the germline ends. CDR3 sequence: CASSLAGATYNEQFF. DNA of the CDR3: TGTGCCAGCAGCTTAGCGGGGGCCACCTACAATGAGCAGTTCTTC. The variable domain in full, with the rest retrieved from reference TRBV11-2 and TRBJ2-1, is EAGVAQSPRYKIIEKRQSVAFWCNPISGHATLYWYQQILGQGPKLLIQFQNNGVVDDSQLPKDRFSAERLKGVDSTLKIQPAKLEDSAVYLCASSLAGATYNEQFFGPGTRLTVL.

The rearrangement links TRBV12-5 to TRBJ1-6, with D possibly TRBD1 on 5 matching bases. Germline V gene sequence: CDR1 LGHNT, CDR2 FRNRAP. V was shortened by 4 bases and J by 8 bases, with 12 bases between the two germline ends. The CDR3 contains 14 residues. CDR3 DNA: TGTGCTAGTGGTTCCGGCGGAGGGGATTCACCCCTCCACTTT. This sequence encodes CASGSGGGDSPLHF. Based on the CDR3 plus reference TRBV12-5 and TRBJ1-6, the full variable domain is DARVTQTPRHKVTEMGQEVTMRCQPILGHNTVFWYRQTMMQGLELLAYFRNRAPLDDSGMPKDRFSAEMPDATLATLKIQPSEPRDSAVYFCASGSGGGDSPLHFGNGTRLTVT.

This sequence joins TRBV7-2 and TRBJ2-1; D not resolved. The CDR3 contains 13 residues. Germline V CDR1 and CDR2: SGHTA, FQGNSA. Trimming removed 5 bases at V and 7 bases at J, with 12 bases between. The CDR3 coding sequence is TGTGCCAGCAGCCTAAGACGGGCGAATGAGCAGTTCTTC. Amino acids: CASSLRRANEQFF. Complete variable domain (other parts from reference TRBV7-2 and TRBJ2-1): GAGVSQSPSNKVTEKGKDVELRCDPISGHTALYWYRQSLGQGLEFLIYFQGNSAPDKSGLPSDRFSAERTGGSVSTLTIQRTQQEDSAVYLCASSLRRANEQFFGPGTRLTVL.

CDR3 in amino acids: CASSQDLGQGSYTQYF. Here the CDR3 DNA reads TGCGCCAGCAGCCAAGACTTGGGACAGGGGTCTTATACGCAGTATTTT. The chain carries TRBV4-3 and TRBJ2-3; 10 positions match TRBD1. The V segment lost 0 bases and the J segment 7 bases; nucleotides outside the gene matches: 7. Germline V gene data show CDR1 as LGHNA and CDR2 as YSLEER. This CDR3 has 16 residues.

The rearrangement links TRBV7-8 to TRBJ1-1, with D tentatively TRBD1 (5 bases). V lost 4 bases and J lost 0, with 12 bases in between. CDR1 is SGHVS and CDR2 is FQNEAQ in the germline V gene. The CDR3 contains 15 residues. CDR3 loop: CASSSLGHLNTEAFF. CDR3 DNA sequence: TGTGCCAGCAGCTCCCTTGGACATCTGAACACTGAAGCTTTCTTT.

Here the CDR3 DNA reads TGTGCCAGCAGTGGTTTCTCTGGGGCCAACGTCCTGACTTTC. Translated, it gives CASSGFSGANVLTF. The chain joins TRBV25-1 to TRBJ2-6; no definite D call. V lost 4 bases, J lost 0 bases, and 4 bases lay in between. CDR1 MGHDK and CDR2 SYGVNS come from the germline V gene. The CDR3 runs 14 residues.

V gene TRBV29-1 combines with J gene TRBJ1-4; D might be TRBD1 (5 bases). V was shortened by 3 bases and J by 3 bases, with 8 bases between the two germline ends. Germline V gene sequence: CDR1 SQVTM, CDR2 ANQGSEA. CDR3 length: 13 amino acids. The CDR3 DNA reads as TGCAGCGTTGAGTTACAGGCTAATGAAAAACTGTTTTTT. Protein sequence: CSVELQANEKLFF.

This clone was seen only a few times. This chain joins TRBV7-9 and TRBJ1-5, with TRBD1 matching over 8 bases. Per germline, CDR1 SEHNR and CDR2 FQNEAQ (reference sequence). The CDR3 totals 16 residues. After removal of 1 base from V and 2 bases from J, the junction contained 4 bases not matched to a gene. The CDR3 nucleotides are TGTGCCAGCAGCTTAGTGGGGGGACAGGGCAATCAGCCCCAGCATTTT. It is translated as CASSLVGGQGNQPQHF.

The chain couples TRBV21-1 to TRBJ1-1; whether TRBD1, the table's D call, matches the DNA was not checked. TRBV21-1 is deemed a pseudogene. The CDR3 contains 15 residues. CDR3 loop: CASSEPDRVHSEAFF. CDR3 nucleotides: TGTGCCAGCAGCGAACCTGACAGGGTCCACTCTGAAGCTTTCTTT.

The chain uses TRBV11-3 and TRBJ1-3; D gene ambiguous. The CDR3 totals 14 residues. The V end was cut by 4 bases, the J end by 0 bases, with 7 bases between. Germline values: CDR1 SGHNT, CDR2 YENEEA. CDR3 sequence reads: CASSSSISGNTIYF. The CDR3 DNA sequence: TGTGCCAGCAGCTCCTCAATCTCTGGAAACACCATATATTTT.

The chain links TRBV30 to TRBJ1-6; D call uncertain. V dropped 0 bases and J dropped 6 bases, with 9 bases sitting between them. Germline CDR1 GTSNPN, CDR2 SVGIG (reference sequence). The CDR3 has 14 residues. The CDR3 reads CAWSVLQINSPLHF. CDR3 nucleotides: TGTGCCTGGAGTGTACTACAGATTAATTCACCCCTCCACTTT.